One sample yielded the 21 T cell receptor beta chains listed below, sequenced in a study of molecular identifiers for immune sequencing clone quantification. One entry per CDR3 protein results from TCRdb running MiXCR on the PCR reads. The sample contains just under 650,000 distinct CDR3 sequences, roughly 21% of which appear only once. The sequencing input was naive CD8+ T cells from blood, with Jurkat cell RNA spiked in. The subset is: FACS-sorted CD8+CD4-CCR7+CD45RA+ naive T cells. The receptors originated from a human donor in good health. Some libraries in this study had Jurkat cell RNA spiked in.

In its sample, this clonotype was seen a few times. The chain links TRBV7-9 to TRBJ2-1, with 10 bases aligning to TRBD2. J lost 8 bases, V lost 5 bases, and 15 bases had no gene match. The germline V gene encodes CDR1 SEHNR and CDR2 FQNEAQ (reference sequence). CDR3 length: 17 residues. This CDR3 reads CASSAYSSGSVFDEQFF. CDR3 sequence (DNA): TGTGCCAGCAGCGCCTACTCTAGCGGGAGTGTTTTCGATGAGCAGTTCTTC.

This clonotype was detected ten times or more. CDR3 loop: CSAGPDRGRRGEDGTDTQYF. DNA for the CDR3: TGCAGTGCTGGCCCTGACAGGGGGCGCCGAGGGGAGGATGGCACAGATACGCAGTATTTT. The chain couples TRBV20-1 to TRBJ2-3; 10 nucleotides match TRBD1. The V gene's germline CDR1 is DFQATT and CDR2 SNEGSKA (reference sequence). The CDR3 runs to 20 residues. Trimming took 5 bases from V and 1 from J; bases not matched to a gene: 21.

This clonotype was picked up many times. This chain connects TRBV4-1 to TRBJ2-2, with unresolved D. V dropped 3 bases and J dropped 0 bases, with 11 bases sitting between them. This CDR3 comprises 16 residues. The V gene's germline CDR1 is MGHRA and CDR2 YSYEKL. CDR3 nucleotides: TGCGCCAGCAGCCACGTAGGACCGGCGAACACCGGGGAGCTGTTTTTT. Residues: CASSHVGPANTGELFF.

For this clonotype: Being one base from a much bigger clone, this may be a read error. The chain joins TRBV6-2 or TRBV6-3 to TRBJ2-3, with D uncertain. V was shortened by 1 base and J by 6 bases, with 8 bases between the two germline ends. The CDR3 loop spans 13 amino acids. Germline V gives CDR1 MNHEY, CDR2 SVGEGT. CDR3 residues: CASSYFTEDTQYF. CDR3 DNA: TGTGCCAGCAGTTACTTCACAGAGGATACGCAGTATTTT.

In the case of this clonotype: A read error may explain this, as a much larger clone is one base away. No conserved phenylalanine or tryptophan ends this CDR3, so it is likely a read error. The rearrangement joins TRBV20-1 to TRBJ1-1; 7 bases line up with TRBD1. The V segment lost 2 bases and the J segment 8 bases; nucleotides outside the gene matches: 8. From germline, CDR1 is DFQATT and CDR2 SNEGSKA (reference sequence). The CDR3 consists of 13 residues. CDR3 in amino acids: CSARQQGWEEAFI. CDR3 coding DNA: TGCAGTGCTAGACAACAGGGGTGGGAGGAAGCTTTCATT.

Ten or more counts support this clonotype. This chain joins TRBV21-1 and TRBJ1-1. TRBV21-1 is annotated as a pseudogene. CDR3 size: 14 residues. CDR3: CASSKVRSRPEAFF. The CDR3 nucleotides are TGTGCCAGCAGCAAAGTACGGTCACGCCCTGAAGCTTTCTTT.

Details on this clonotype: One base away lies a much larger clone, so this may be a sequencing read error. The rearrangement joins TRBV12-3 or TRBV12-4 to TRBJ2-3; D unclear. The CDR3 extends over 15 amino acids. The V and J ends lost 7 bases and 2 bases respectively, with 16 bases between them. The CDR3 sequence: CASTEGSDSTDTQYF. In DNA form, the CDR3 reads TGTGCCAGCACCGAAGGATCAGACTCCACAGATACGCAGTATTTT.

As regards this clonotype: This may come from a read error, since a much larger clone is one base off. The chain couples TRBV27 to TRBJ2-6; possibly TRBD1 for D (5 bases). The V gene's germline CDR1 is MNHEY and CDR2 SMNVEV (reference sequence). The length of the CDR3 is 15 residues. CDR3 DNA: TGTGCCAGCAGTTTGATGGCCTCTGGGGCCAACGTCCTGATTTTC. Translated: CASSLMASGANVLIF. Supplemented by reference TRBV27 and TRBJ2-6, the full variable domain reads EAQVTQNPRYLITVTGKKLTVTCSQNMNHEYMSWYRQDPGLGLRQIYYSMNVEVTDKGDVPEGYKVSRKEKRNFPLILESPSPNQTSLYFCASSLMASGANVLIFGAGSRLTVL.

This clonotype was detected many times. The J gene is TRBJ2-3, the V gene TRBV7-9, with 9 bases that match TRBD2. J lost 5 bases, V lost 2 bases, and 11 bases had no gene match. The CDR3 extends over 17 amino acids. Per the germline V gene, CDR1 is SEHNR and CDR2 is FQNEAQ (reference sequence). The CDR3 DNA reads TGTGCCAGCAGCTTAATTTTAGCGGGAGCTCCGATAGATACGCAGTATTTT. It translates to CASSLILAGAPIDTQYF.

The V gene is TRBV20-1, the J gene TRBJ2-7, with D perhaps TRBD1 (5 bases). Trimming shortened V by 6 bases and J by 2 bases, and 17 bases separated the two germline ends. The CDR3 is made up of 14 amino acids. Germline V gives CDR1 DFQATT, CDR2 SNEGSKA (reference sequence). Here the CDR3 DNA reads TGCAGTGCCGATACGACAGCCGCGGCCTACGAGCAGTACTTC. Protein product: CSADTTAAAYEQYF.

This clonotype was seen at least ten times. The chain links TRBV20-1 to TRBJ2-7; TRBD2 matches 14 bases. The ends lost 0 bases at V and 5 bases at J; junction bases unmatched: 6. Per germline, CDR1 DFQATT and CDR2 SNEGSKA (reference sequence). CDR3 length: 16 amino acids. CDR3: CSARDRLAGGVDEQYF. The CDR3 DNA sequence: TGCAGTGCTAGAGATCGACTAGCGGGGGGGGTGGACGAGCAGTACTTC.

This clonotype was detected many times. The gene calls are TRBV12-3 or TRBV12-4 and TRBJ2-3; 7 nucleotides line up with TRBD1. The CDR3 sequence is 14 residues long. The V segment lost 3 bases and the J segment 2 bases; nucleotides outside the gene matches: 2. The CDR3: CASSFTGVTDTQYF. CDR3 nucleotides: TGTGCCAGCAGTTTCACAGGGGTCACAGATACGCAGTATTTT.

The V call is TRBV12-3 or TRBV12-4, the J call TRBJ2-5; D is uncertain. The CDR3 is 14 amino acids. The V gene lost 6 bases and the J gene lost 2 bases, with 13 bases spanning the gap. The CDR3 DNA is TGTGCCAGCAGCGACGTGGGTAAGCAAGAGACCCAGTACTTC. It specifies CASSDVGKQETQYF.

There are a few counts of this clonotype. V gene TRBV7-6 combines with J gene TRBJ2-1; TRBD2 agrees at 7 bases. The ends lost 3 bases at V and 4 bases at J; junction bases unmatched: 15. This CDR3 is 18 amino acids long. CDR1 and CDR2 (germline): SGHVS, FNYEAQ. CDR3 bases: TGTGCCAGCAGCTTGGGGGTGCCGGCTAGCGGTTTTTACAATGAGCAGTTCTTC. It is translated as CASSLGVPASGFYNEQFF.

The chain combines TRBV3-1 with TRBJ1-4; the D is unclear. Germline V gives CDR1 LGHDT, CDR2 YNNKEL (reference sequence). V was pared by 0 bases and J by 14 bases, with 22 bases between. This CDR3 spans 16 amino acids. The CDR3, as DNA: TGTGCCAGCAGCCAAGAGTTTCTGGACGGCAATTTAGGCCTGTTTTTT. Its translation: CASSQEFLDGNLGLFF.

This clonotype was seen a handful of times. This chain links TRBV2 with TRBJ2-2, with 9 nucleotides matching TRBD2. This CDR3 contains 16 residues. Germline assignment: CDR1 SNHLY and CDR2 FYNNEI. V dropped 6 bases and J dropped 4; count of bases not matched to a gene: 9. The CDR3 reads CASRAISGSGTGELFF. The CDR3 DNA sequence: TGTGCCAGCAGAGCTATTAGCGGGAGCGGCACCGGGGAGCTGTTTTTT.

Many counts were recorded for this clonotype. J is TRBJ2-3 and V is TRBV29-1; D not certain. The CDR3 length is 10 residues. Per germline, CDR1 SQVTM and CDR2 ANQGSEA. Trimming removed 6 bases from V and 7 bases from J, with 8 bases in between. The chain's CDR3 is CSVQEYTQYF. Here the CDR3 DNA reads TGCAGCGTGCAGGAATATACGCAGTATTTT.

The rearrangement links TRBV18 to TRBJ1-1; 9 positions agree with TRBD1. With V trimmed by 5 bases and J by 5 bases, 9 bases remained unmatched. The CDR3 sequence is 15 residues long. Germline assignment: CDR1 KGHSH and CDR2 LQKENI. The CDR3 reads CASSGTGGAGTEAFF. In nucleotides, the CDR3 is TGTGCCAGCTCAGGTACAGGGGGCGCGGGGACTGAAGCTTTCTTT.

This clonotype was seen a single time. One end of the junction fails to match germline, which may point to a read error. The chain uses TRBV28 and TRBJ2-2, with 8 bases lining up with TRBD1. Looked up from germline, CDR1 is MDHEN and CDR2 is SYDVKM. This CDR3 has 15 amino acids. The CDR3, as DNA: TGTGCCAGCAGACCAACAGGGGGTACGGTCGGGGGGCTGTTTTTT. It specifies CASRPTGGTVGGLFF.

This clonotype has just a few counts. This sequence may be a read error, since a much larger clone differs from it by one base. This sequence joins TRBV6-6 and TRBJ2-7; 7 bases fit TRBD2. The length of the CDR3 is 13 residues. The V segment lost 9 bases and the J segment 0 bases; nucleotides outside the gene matches: 5. CDR1 MNHNY and CDR2 SVGAGI come from the germline V gene (reference sequence). The CDR3 here is CASTRGVSYEQYF. CDR3 DNA sequence: TGTGCCAGTACCCGGGGGGTCTCCTACGAGCAGTACTTC.

The sample holds many counts of this clonotype. The gene calls are TRBV28 and TRBJ2-3; no reliable D call. Trimming removed 4 bases from V and 4 bases from J, with 9 bases in between. Per germline, CDR1 MDHEN and CDR2 SYDVKM. The CDR3 contains 13 residues. As DNA, the CDR3 is TGTGCCAGCAGTTCTGAGAATGCAGATACGCAGTATTTT. Amino acids: CASSSENADTQYF. Supplemented by reference TRBV28 and TRBJ2-3, the full variable domain reads DVKVTQSSRYLVKRTGEKVFLECVQDMDHENMFWYRQDPGLGLRLIYFSYDVKMKEKGDIPEGYSVSREKKERFSLILESASTNQTSMYLCASSSENADTQYFGPGTRLTVL.